This is a list of T cell receptor beta chains from one sample in a study of T cell responses to AZD1222 COVID-19 vaccine. Sequencing was performed with immunoSEQ multiplex PCR; in TCRdb, only in-frame clones are kept and a portion is missing. The sample consists of about 140,000 clones, approximately 89% of them appearing once. The material sequenced was peripheral blood, taken 28 days after the second AZD1222 dose. Every receptor here comes from an adult who received the AZD1222 COVID-19 vaccine. The conserved cysteine and the conserved F or W are not part of the CDR3 here.

J,V,CDR3
TRBJ1-4,TRBV9,ASSVVGARGEKLF
TRBJ2-7,TRBV27,ASIVTQTGHSNEQY
TRBJ2-7,TRBV6-5,ASSYKRTARLHEQY
TRBJ1-5,TRBV4-2,ASSQDSQPQH
TRBJ2-1,TRBV28,ASSPPPTSGMSYNEQF
TRBJ2-1,TRBV27,ASSLGASGSGLNEQF
TRBJ1-3,TRBV9,ASSVQGAGNTIY
TRBJ1-6,TRBV7-2,ASSLESGTGGSPLH
TRBJ2-3,TRBV9,ASSVVGAHTDTQY
TRBJ1-5,TRBV3-1/TRBV3-2,ASSQDSVQPQH
TRBJ2-3,TRBV11-3,ASSYLRGGSLGTQY
TRBJ2-7,TRBV7-2,ASSLDRGPYEQY
TRBJ2-1,TRBV7-9,ASSLAQRGNEQF
TRBJ1-2,TRBV4-2,ASSQDRGLNGYT
TRBJ2-1,TRBV5-1,ASSLGGQGRITYNEQF
TRBJ1-4,TRBV7-9,ASSSIQGPREKLF
TRBJ2-1,TRBV13,ASSSKGAGENEQF
TRBJ2-7,TRBV7-9,ASSLETGDLDEQY
TRBJ1-3,TRBV9,ASSLHSLSTAPPGNTIY
TRBJ1-6,TRBV2,AKNTGTANSPLH
TRBJ1-1,TRBV7-9,ASSEYLGGFVTEAF
TRBJ2-7,TRBV6-2/TRBV6-3,ASSPSYEQY
TRBJ2-7,TRBV2,ASSSGTGLSYEQY
TRBJ1-5,TRBV7-2,ASSLANQPQH
TRBJ1-2,TRBV19,ASSMDRRVNYGYT
TRBJ1-2,TRBV18,ASSPVDRTEANYGYT
TRBJ1-2,TRBV15,ATSSRPLYGYT
TRBJ1-3,TRBV3-1/TRBV3-2,ASSPLATGYGTIY
TRBJ2-7,TRBV5-1,ASSLEGEGYEQY
TRBJ2-1,TRBV4-3,ASSPFLEGYNEQF
TRBJ1-2,TRBV6-5,ASSYGQGEGGYT
TRBJ2-3,TRBV6-5,ASRDSADTQY
TRBJ2-5,TRBV27,ASSLRRDETQY
TRBJ1-4,TRBV29-1,SAQGAGGEKLF
TRBJ2-1,TRBV7-3,ASSRTGGSYNEQF
TRBJ1-1,TRBV9,ASSAYSGRGEAF
TRBJ2-7,TRBV11-2,ASSLPGGDYEQY
TRBJ1-2,TRBV6-5,ASSRKKTHAGGYT
TRBJ2-7,TRBV27,ASSFGDEQY
TRBJ2-7,TRBV7-8,ASSSIRRGPQLEQY
TRBJ2-3,TRBV6-2/TRBV6-3,ASSYRPRGGAFTDTQY
TRBJ2-3,TRBV6-2/TRBV6-3,ASSYSSGNTDTQY
TRBJ1-2,TRBV6-6,ASIPSQGRGNYGYT
TRBJ1-5,TRBV9,ASSAGTGGNQPQH
TRBJ1-5,TRBV21-1,ASSHPPSDRGYISDYGNQPQH
TRBJ2-2,TRBV3-1/TRBV3-2,ASSARGSYSTGELF
TRBJ2-7,TRBV3-1/TRBV3-2,ASSQHYEQY
TRBJ1-1,TRBV4-1,ASSQFQGAVTEAF
TRBJ2-3,TRBV7-9,ASSLASGSTDTQY
TRBJ2-7,TRBV23-1,ASPRLGGAGAYEQY
TRBJ2-7,TRBV21-1,ASSTRRNPYEQY